This passage covers 25 T cell receptor beta chains from one sample sequenced in a study of glioma-infiltrating T cells after dendritic cell vaccination. Clones were read by immunoSEQ multiplex PCR, and TCRdb kept only the in-frame ones, dropping some. In the table there are tens of thousands of clones, about 80% of which are singletons. Sequenced material: blood, taken before dendritic cell vaccination. These receptors were taken from a human donor with glioblastoma.

The genes are TRBV5-1 and TRBJ1-3; D unclear. Germline loops: CDR1 SGHRS, CDR2 YFSETQ. This CDR3 contains 16 residues. Trimming took 0 bases from V and 2 from J, leaving 12 bases between them. Here the CDR3 reads CASSLDVVGTGNTIYF. The CDR3 DNA reads as TGCGCCAGCAGCTTGGACGTGGTCGGGACTGGAAACACCATATATTTT.

The chain is built from TRBV9 and TRBJ2-1; 13 bases match TRBD2. This CDR3 is 17 amino acids long. Germline V gives CDR1 SGDLS, CDR2 YYNGEE. The ends lost 3 bases at V and 4 bases at J; junction bases unmatched: 7. CDR3 in DNA: TGTGCCAGCAGCGAGAGGGGACTAGCGGGGACGTACAATGAGCAGTTCTTC. This gives the protein CASSERGLAGTYNEQFF.

The V gene is TRBV5-1, the J gene TRBJ2-2; 9 nucleotides align to TRBD1. V lost 4 bases and J lost 7; bases outside the gene matches: 2. The length of the CDR3 is 13 residues. Germline loops: CDR1 SGHRS, CDR2 YFSETQ. The CDR3 reads CASSGQGNGELFF. Here the CDR3 DNA reads TGCGCCAGCAGCGGACAGGGGAACGGGGAGCTGTTTTTT.

This clone was detected only a few times. The CDR3: CASSTPGQNEKLFF. The CDR3, as DNA: TGTGCCAGCAGTACCCCGGGACAGAATGAAAAACTGTTTTTT. The V and J genes are TRBV6-6 and TRBJ1-4; TRBD1 agrees at 7 bases. Trimming took 5 bases from V and 5 from J; bases not matched to a gene: 5. CDR3 size: 14 residues. CDR1 MNHNY and CDR2 SVGAGI come from the germline V gene (reference sequence).

The genes are TRBV25-1 and TRBJ1-3; tentative D call: TRBD1 (5 bases). Trimming shortened V by 6 bases and J by 2 bases, and 20 bases separated the two germline ends. Germline loops: CDR1 MGHDK, CDR2 SYGVNS. The CDR3 runs 17 residues. The CDR3 DNA sequence: TGTGCCAGCAGAAGTAATACAGGCCCCAGGACTGGAAACACCATATATTTT. As protein: CASRSNTGPRTGNTIYF. The full variable domain, rest sourced from reference TRBV25-1 and TRBJ1-3, is EADIYQTPRYLVIGTGKKITLECSQTMGHDKMYWYQQDPGMELHLIHYSYGVNSTEKGDLSSESTVSRIRTEHFPLTLESARPSHTSQYLCASRSNTGPRTGNTIYFGEGSWLTVV.

V gene TRBV14 combines with J gene TRBJ1-2, with D possibly TRBD1 on 6 matching bases. The CDR3 sequence is 14 residues long. Deletions cut 4 bases from V and 0 bases from J, with 9 bases between. The germline V gene has CDR1 SGHDN and CDR2 FVKESK. CDR3 protein: CASSPGGPNYGYTF. In nucleotides, the CDR3 is TGTGCCAGCAGCCCCGGGGGGCCTAACTATGGCTACACCTTC.

This CDR3 reads CATGEGLAIYNEQFF. The CDR3, as DNA: TGTGCCACCGGGGAGGGACTAGCAATCTACAATGAGCAGTTCTTC. The chain carries TRBV19 and TRBJ2-1; 9 nucleotides line up with TRBD2. V was pared by 10 bases and J by 3 bases, with 10 bases of the junction left unmatched. Germline CDR1 LNHDA, CDR2 SQIVND (reference sequence). This CDR3 is 15 amino acids long. Variable domain in full (rest from reference TRBV19 and TRBJ2-1): DGGITQSPKYLFRKEGQNVTLSCEQNLNHDAMYWYRQDPGQGLRLIYYSQIVNDFQKGDIAEGYSVSREKKESFPLTVTSAQKNPTAFYLCATGEGLAIYNEQFFGPGTRLTVL.

By share, this clone counts as medium-sized. This sequence joins TRBV7-3 and TRBJ1-2; 7 bases line up with TRBD1. CDR3 length: 14 residues. The junction had 9 bases not matched to a gene; V was cut back by 5 bases and J by 6 bases. CDR1 is SGHTA, CDR2 FQGTGA, per germline. CDR3 sequence (DNA): TGTGCCAGCAGCACACAGGGGCTGGGGGATGGCTACACCTTC. It specifies CASSTQGLGDGYTF.

The sample holds one count of this clone. The chain joins TRBV2 to TRBJ2-3; D not certain. V dropped 7 bases and J dropped 6 bases, with 8 bases sitting between them. CDR3 length: 11 amino acids. Germline-derived CDR1 and CDR2 are SNHLY and FYNNEI. CDR3 sequence (DNA): TGTGCCAGCACAGGTGGGGATACGCAGTATTTT. Its protein is CASTGGDTQYF. The full variable domain, completed using reference TRBV2 and TRBJ2-3, is EPEVTQTPSHQVTQMGQEVILRCVPISNHLYFYWYRQILGQKVEFLVSFYNNEISEKSEIFDDQFSVERPDGSNFTLKIRSTKLEDSAMYFCASTGGDTQYFGPGTRLTVL.

This clone came up a few times. The J gene is TRBJ1-1, the V gene TRBV7-9, with D possibly being TRBD1 (5 bases). CDR3 length: 15 residues. Germline lookup yields CDR1 SEHNR and CDR2 FQNEAQ (reference sequence). Trimming pared 5 bases from V and 4 bases from J, leaving 17 bases between. The CDR3 DNA is TGTGCCAGCAGCAGCCTCAGGGTGGGCCGCACTGAAGCTTTCTTT. Residues: CASSSLRVGRTEAFF. Variable domain in full (rest from reference TRBV7-9 and TRBJ1-1): DTGVSQNPRHKITKRGQNVTFRCDPISEHNRLYWYRQTLGQGPEFLTYFQNEAQLEKSRLLSDRFSAERPKGSFSTLEIQRTEQGDSAMYLCASSSLRVGRTEAFFGQGTRLTVV.

The chain is built from TRBV27 and TRBJ2-3; 13 bases match TRBD2. This CDR3 has 18 amino acids. Trimming at V came to 3 bases and at J to 5 bases, leaving 11 bases not matched to a gene. CDR1 is MNHEY and CDR2 is SMNVEV in the germline V gene (reference sequence). CDR3 sequence reads: CASSFRTSGSNDRDTQYF. The CDR3 DNA sequence: TGTGCCAGCAGTTTTAGGACTAGCGGGAGCAATGATAGAGATACGCAGTATTTT.

The V gene is TRBV18, the J gene TRBJ2-7; tentative D call: TRBD2 (6 bases). The V gene's germline CDR1 is KGHSH and CDR2 LQKENI. CDR3 length equals 13 residues. Trimming cost V 3 bases and J 1 base, with 7 bases left between them. The CDR3 sequence is CASSPGRSYEQYV. In DNA form, the CDR3 reads TGTGCCAGCTCACCGGGGAGGTCCTACGAGCAGTACGTC.

J is TRBJ2-7 and V is TRBV9; the match to TRBD2 covers 12 bases. The CDR3 is 16 amino acids. V was pared by 3 bases and J by 7 bases, with 11 bases of the junction left unmatched. The V gene's germline CDR1 is SGDLS and CDR2 YYNGEE. In nucleotides, the CDR3 is TGTGCCAGCAGCGAAAAACTAGCGGGGGGCCTCGGGGAGCAGTACTTC. This encodes CASSEKLAGGLGEQYF.

V and J are TRBV28 and TRBJ1-3; D is possibly TRBD1 (5 bases). Between the trimmed V and J ends, which lost 7 bases and 2 bases, there was a span of 12 bases. In germline, CDR1 is MDHEN, CDR2 SYDVKM. The CDR3 runs 14 residues. Written as DNA, the CDR3 is TGTGCCAGCACCCAAATAGGGGCTGGAAACACCATATATTTT. Translating it yields CASTQIGAGNTIYF.

V usage is TRBV15 and J usage is TRBJ1-5; D ambiguous. CDR1 and CDR2 from the germline V gene are LNHNV and YYDKDF (reference sequence). Trimming stripped 1 base from V and 5 bases from J, with 3 bases between. The CDR3 extends over 12 amino acids. The CDR3 region is CATSRVDQPQHF. The DNA of the CDR3 is TGTGCCACCAGCAGAGTCGATCAGCCCCAGCATTTT.

The V call is TRBV19, the J call TRBJ1-1; no clear D gene. V dropped 5 bases and J dropped 6 bases, with 10 bases sitting between them. The CDR3 is made up of 12 amino acids. From germline, CDR1 is LNHDA and CDR2 SQIVND (reference sequence). The DNA of the CDR3 is TGTGCCAGTAGTCCCGAGGCGGCTGAAGCTTTCTTT. This translates into CASSPEAAEAFF.

The count of this clone is one. The chain employs TRBV7-6 and TRBJ2-1, with D hard to call. The germline V gene has CDR1 SGHVS and CDR2 FNYEAQ. The V gene lost 0 bases and the J gene lost 0 bases, with 6 bases spanning the gap. This CDR3 spans 15 amino acids. CDR3 DNA: TGTGCCAGCAGCTTAGCGCACAGCTCCTACAATGAGCAGTTCTTC. The encoded protein is CASSLAHSSYNEQFF.

J is TRBJ1-4 and V is TRBV18; 9 nucleotides agree with TRBD1. The germline V gene encodes CDR1 KGHSH and CDR2 LQKENI. The CDR3 has 15 amino acids. V shed 6 bases, J shed 7 bases, and the junction held 9 bases outside the gene matches. For the CDR3, the DNA is TGTGCCAGCTCTCGACAGGGGGTGACCTCTGAAAAACTGTTTTTT. This gives the protein CASSRQGVTSEKLFF.

The rearrangement uses TRBV5-6 and TRBJ2-2, with 7 bases identical to TRBD2. This CDR3 has 16 amino acids. From germline, CDR1 is SGHDT and CDR2 YYEEEE. V shed 5 bases, J shed 0 bases, and the junction held 7 bases outside the gene matches. In DNA form, the CDR3 reads TGTGCCAGCAGACAAGCGGGACGGTCGAACACCGGGGAGCTGTTTTTT. This sequence encodes CASRQAGRSNTGELFF.

This clone has just a few counts. The rearrangement links TRBV10-3 to TRBJ2-2, with 7 bases that match TRBD1. There are 15 residues in the CDR3. Germline loops: CDR1 ENHRY, CDR2 SYGVKD. The V segment lost 4 bases and the J segment 4 bases; nucleotides outside the gene matches: 6. CDR3 coding DNA: TGTGCCATCAGTGTGGACAGGACTTTCACCGGGGAGCTGTTTTTT. Translated: CAISVDRTFTGELFF.

The V and J genes are TRBV6-1 and TRBJ1-1; 8 nucleotides agree with TRBD1. Germline V gene lookup returns CDR1 MNHNS and CDR2 SASEGT. CDR3 length: 14 residues. Trimming cost V 7 bases and J 0 bases; bases outside gene matches: 4. In DNA, the CDR3 is TGTGCCAGCAAAAACAGGGGGATGAACACTGAAGCTTTCTTT. Amino acids: CASKNRGMNTEAFF.

The chain combines TRBV2 with TRBJ1-1, with D unclear. V shed 7 bases and J shed 5 bases, with 8 bases lying between them. The germline V gene encodes CDR1 SNHLY and CDR2 FYNNEI. The CDR3 runs to 11 residues. CDR3 coding DNA: TGTGCCAGCACTACCGGGACTGAAGCTTTCTTT. It yields the protein CASTTGTEAFF.

V is TRBV6-6 and J is TRBJ2-2; TRBD1 agrees at 8 bases. The CDR3 consists of 15 residues. With V trimmed by 4 bases and J by 5 bases, 6 bases remained unmatched. CDR1 is MNHNY, CDR2 SVGAGI, per germline (reference sequence). The CDR3 bases are TGTGCCAGCAGTTCCGTGGACAGGGTGACCGGGGAGCTGTTTTTT. This sequence encodes CASSSVDRVTGELFF.

The chain couples TRBV19 to TRBJ2-1, with 8 nucleotides matching TRBD1. The CDR3 spans 16 residues. The V gene end was trimmed by 4 bases and the J gene end by 4 bases; junction bases not matched to a gene: 9. CDR1 and CDR2 from the germline V gene are LNHDA and SQIVND (reference sequence). In DNA, the CDR3 is TGTGCCAGTAGTAAAATGTTTCAGGGGGCTTACAATGAGCAGTTCTTC. Its protein is CASSKMFQGAYNEQFF.

In its sample, this clone was seen a few times. The V and J genes are TRBV6-1 and TRBJ1-4; D may be TRBD1 (5 bases). Germline CDR1 and CDR2: MNHNS and SASEGT. V was clipped by 5 bases and J by 5 bases, with 15 bases between them. The CDR3 extends over 15 amino acids. The chain's CDR3 is CASSPPGGGNEKLFF. CDR3 DNA: TGTGCCAGCAGTCCCCCGGGGGGGGGAAATGAAAAACTGTTTTTT.